These 14 T cell receptor beta chains share one sample of origin, sequenced in a study of shared clonotypes between healthy human individuals. Some clones are missing from TCRdb's copy, which holds only in-frame ones; the method was immunoSEQ multiplex PCR. Of 2 million to 3 million clones listed, under 95% are singletons. Material: naive CD4+ T cells from PBMCs. Subset meaning: CD45RA+ positively selected. These receptors came from a young man in good health. Some clones in this sample may be carry-over from other donors' samples.

This clone was counted only a few times. This chain uses TRBV23-1 with TRBJ1-2; weak D call: TRBD1 (6 bases). TRBV23-1 belongs to the ORF category, with a function that is uncertain. CDR3 length: 15 residues. Trimming took off 2 bases at V and 5 bases at J, with 15 bases between the two ends. DNA for the CDR3: TGCGCCAGCAGTCAACATCCGGGACACCAGTATGGCTACACCTTC. It codes for CASSQHPGHQYGYTF.

This sequence joins TRBV13 and TRBJ1-1; no definite D call. CDR1 and CDR2 (germline): PRHDT, FYEKMQ (reference sequence). V was trimmed by 0 bases and J by 3 bases, leaving 5 bases between them. The CDR3 spans 13 residues. CDR3 region: CASSLGFDTEAFF. As DNA, the CDR3 is TGTGCCAGCAGCTTAGGCTTCGACACTGAAGCTTTCTTT.

This chain connects TRBV6-5 to TRBJ2-7; maybe TRBD2 (6 bases). The V end was cut by 6 bases, the J end by 3 bases, with 18 bases between. The CDR3 is made up of 15 amino acids. Germline V gives CDR1 MNHEY, CDR2 SVGAGI. The DNA of the CDR3 is TGTGCCAGCAGACCTTACCGGGACTCCCTCTACGAGCAGTACTTC. Translation: CASRPYRDSLYEQYF.

The rearrangement uses TRBV5-6 and TRBJ2-1, with D possibly TRBD2 on 5 matching bases. Trimming pared 1 base from V and 2 bases from J, leaving 13 bases between. This CDR3 is built from 16 residues. From germline, CDR1 is SGHDT and CDR2 YYEEEE. CDR3 protein: CASSLSGGETYNEQFF. The CDR3 DNA is TGTGCCAGCAGCTTGAGCGGAGGAGAAACCTACAATGAGCAGTTCTTC.

The J gene is TRBJ2-3, the V gene TRBV5-4; no reliable D call. The CDR3 sequence is 14 residues long. The V end was cut by 4 bases, the J end by 3 bases, with 12 bases between. Per germline, CDR1 SGHNT and CDR2 YYREEE (reference sequence). CDR3 protein: CASSPGVETDTQYF. CDR3 sequence (DNA): TGTGCCAGCAGCCCTGGGGTAGAAACAGATACGCAGTATTTT.

The rearrangement joins TRBV7-2 to TRBJ2-7; 11 positions match TRBD2. The CDR3 extends over 15 amino acids. Germline CDR1 reads SGHTA; CDR2 reads FQGNSA. V dropped 5 bases and J dropped 3; count of bases not matched to a gene: 6. The CDR3 coding sequence is TGTGCCAGCAGCCTACCCGGGACTAGCGGCTACGAGCAGTACTTC. Its translation: CASSLPGTSGYEQYF.

This clone was counted once. The chain has TRBV5-1 and TRBJ2-7; TRBD2 is a possible D gene (6 bases). Germline lookup yields CDR1 SGHRS and CDR2 YFSETQ. The V end lost 3 bases, the J end lost 0 bases, and 16 bases lay between the germline ends. The length of the CDR3 is 16 residues. The CDR3 nucleotides read TGCGCCAGCAGCTCCCTAGGGACTTCTAGCTCCTACGAGCAGTACTTC. Amino acids: CASSSLGTSSSYEQYF.

This chain connects TRBV15 to TRBJ2-7, with TRBD1 matching 8 bases. The length of the CDR3 is 15 residues. The J segment lost 0 bases and the V segment lost 3 bases, leaving 4 bases of the junction unmatched. CDR1 is LNHNV and CDR2 is YYDKDF in the germline V gene (reference sequence). CDR3 DNA sequence: TGTGCCACCAGCAGGAGGACAGGGATCTCCTACGAGCAGTACTTC. It translates to CATSRRTGISYEQYF. The whole variable domain, filled in from reference TRBV15 and TRBJ2-7, reads DAMVIQNPRYQVTQFGKPVTLSCSQTLNHNVMYWYQQKSSQAPKLLFHYYDKDFNNEADTPDNFQSRRPNTSFCFLDIRSPGLGDTAMYLCATSRRTGISYEQYFGPGTRLTVT.

The chain links TRBV5-5 to TRBJ1-1; 7 bases match TRBD1. CDR1 and CDR2 from the germline V gene are SGHKS and YYEKEE (reference sequence). CDR3 size: 14 residues. J lost 0 bases, V lost 5 bases, and 4 bases had no gene match. CDR3 in DNA: TGTGCCAGCAGGATGGGACAGCTGAACACTGAAGCTTTCTTT. This sequence encodes CASRMGQLNTEAFF.

The chain links TRBV18 to TRBJ2-1; 9 bases fit TRBD1. V was pared by 5 bases and J by 4 bases, with 6 bases of the junction left unmatched. Germline V lookup: CDR1 KGHSH, CDR2 LQKENI. The length of the CDR3 is 15 residues. DNA for the CDR3: TGTGCCAGCTCAGTGGGGACAGGGAGTTACAATGAGCAGTTCTTC. It encodes CASSVGTGSYNEQFF.

In regard to this clone: The sample has other DNA sequences that encode this CDR3 too. The V call is TRBV7-8, the J call TRBJ1-5; 7 nucleotides line up with TRBD1. From germline, CDR1 is SGHVS and CDR2 FQNEAQ. V lost 4 bases and J lost 6; bases outside the gene matches: 3. This CDR3 is 13 amino acids long. CDR3 amino acids: CASSSQGGQPQHF. DNA for the CDR3: TGTGCCAGCAGCTCCCAGGGGGGTCAGCCCCAGCATTTT.

The V gene is TRBV19, the J gene TRBJ2-7, with 7 bases identical to TRBD2. In germline, CDR1 is LNHDA, CDR2 SQIVND (reference sequence). The CDR3 totals 14 residues. Trimming took 11 bases from V and 1 from J; bases not matched to a gene: 11. CDR3 nucleotide sequence: TGTGCCGTTGATGGGGGAGGGTCATCCTACGAGCAGTACTTC. Its protein product is CAVDGGGSSYEQYF.

The V call is TRBV14, the J call TRBJ2-5; 15 nucleotides line up with TRBD2. CDR1 and CDR2 (germline): SGHDN, FVKESK. The CDR3 extends over 18 amino acids. V lost 2 bases and J lost 5; bases outside the gene matches: 9. The CDR3 sequence is CASSQMGLAGGIGETQYF. CDR3 nucleotide sequence: TGTGCCAGCAGCCAAATGGGACTAGCGGGAGGAATTGGGGAGACCCAGTACTTC.

This chain joins TRBV5-1 and TRBJ2-7; possible D gene TRBD2, 7 bases. The length of the CDR3 is 16 residues. Germline CDR1 SGHRS, CDR2 YFSETQ. V lost 1 base and J lost 2, with 16 bases in between. CDR3 sequence reads: CASSLLVGRGPYEQYF. CDR3 nucleotides: TGCGCCAGCAGCTTGTTAGTGGGGCGGGGGCCCTACGAGCAGTACTTC. The whole variable domain, remainder taken from reference TRBV5-1 and TRBJ2-7, is KAGVTQTPRYLIKTRGQQVTLSCSPISGHRSVSWYQQTPGQGLQFLFEYFSETQRNKGNFPGRFSGRQFSNSRSEMNVSTLELGDSALYLCASSLLVGRGPYEQYFGPGTRLTVT.